This entry concerns a single T cell receptor beta chain. This specimen comes from a study of cytomegalovirus exposure and HLA in healthy donors. In the PCR, 60 Vbeta and 13 Jbeta primers were used. Some clones are missing from TCRdb's copy, which holds only in-frame ones; the method was immunoSEQ multiplex PCR. The sample comprises some 200,000 clones, over 65% of which are singletons, and 0.63% rests with the top ten. CDR1 and CDR2 (germline): MDHEN, SYDVKM. There are 11 residues in the CDR3. Trimming removed 8 bases from V and 6 bases from J, with 11 bases in between. This TCR derives from a man younger than 35 in good health and CMV-seronegative. V gene TRBV28 combines with J gene TRBJ2-7; D is possibly TRBD1 (6 bases). Sequencing was carried out using PBMCs. CDR3 bases: TGTGCCAGCCTACAGGGAAGCGAGCAGTACTTC. Translating gives CASLQGSEQYF.